The following is a TCR beta chain sequence with its context. It lacks a known antigen. Per-base qualities were not stored, and no clone one base away is much larger. This sample stems from a study of cytomegalovirus exposure and HLA in healthy donors (dated by TCRdb to the late 2010s). Regarding the research as a whole: In an earlier analysis of roughly 500 of the donors, about 260 Gb of sequence data and 90 million to 120 million unique TCR beta sequences from about 179 million T cells were reported. In addition to the first cohort of roughly 670 subjects, a separate validation cohort of some 120 different subjects was used. Alongside the repertoire data, information on donor age, sex, ethnicity and CMV serostatus was compiled. A later genetic analysis took genome-wide SNP genotypes for about 55% of the 666 donors and used that subset as a discovery cohort. Class I and class II HLA loci were covered by the typing at four-digit resolution. Rather than drawing on any new phenotypic data, the later analysis identified candidate immune exposures from TCR beta sequences and the way those sequences occurred across donors. The number of typed donors differed by locus: about 629-630 for A, B, C, DRB1 and DQB1; about 520 for DQA1; approximately 600 for DPA1; and some 430 for DPB1. Among the roughly 400 genotyped donors, around 81% belonged to the genetic ancestry cluster associated with self-reported Caucasian donors. An earlier analysis of 587 of the donors used high-throughput TCR beta sequencing to judge whether each TCR beta V gene segment behaved as functional or pseudogenic. To study patterns of TCR occurrence, a later analysis re-analyzed previously published TCR beta repertoires from several hundred donors and added high-resolution HLA genotyping. All discovery cohort repertoires had been generated using a single sequencing platform. The study combined high-throughput TCR immunosequencing, statistical association of individual TCRs with disease status, and machine learning to predict cytomegalovirus infection status. Around 300 gigabases of sequencing data and 78 million or so unique TCR sequences were included in an early release covering under 650 HLA-typed donors. The T cell repertoires of several hundred subjects were profiled by immunosequencing and related to cytomegalovirus serostatus. The study was designed to test whether signatures of past pathogen exposure could be identified by cataloging public T cell receptors. A handful of DR-DQ haplotypes were treated as single units for association and clustering because of strong linkage in the cohort. Among around 400 genotyped donors of the cohort, an average of approximately 200,000 unique TCR beta nucleotide sequences was sequenced per donor, of which roughly 17% were non-productive.

Overall study outcomes, separate from this receptor: The classifier was reported to diagnose cytomegalovirus status with high specificity and sensitivity in both the original cohort and the validation cohort. Some IMGT-functional V segments, including TRBV6-2 and TRBV6-3, could not be told apart with the 87-base-pair reads, so those segments were excluded. Because counts were too low, approximately 18 rarely observed V segments, including chromosome 9 orphons, were excluded from the earlier analysis of several hundred of the donors. A later analysis found that most CMV-associated TCR beta chains appeared HLA-restricted, with HLA associations seemingly driven largely by CMV exposure. Because HLA typing was unavailable for some donors at each locus, only the typed subset was used in association tests. Assigning TCR associations to individual alleles was difficult when HLA alleles, especially DR and DQ, strongly co-occurred. A group of highly shared sequence variants was considered likely to be a technical artifact of the sequencing pipeline. Linkage disequilibrium might explain the correlated functional status among segregating V segments, but an unknown experimental factor could not be ruled out. Most TCR sequences were observed very rarely across donors, whereas some public TCRs were present in many individuals. An association between a missense DCLRE1C variant and V-gene and J-gene trimming of TCR beta chains was found in a later genetic analysis and replicated in an independent cohort. A further reported finding was that TCR beta sequences accurately predicted the HLA-A and HLA-B alleles for most subjects in the first cohort. A later analysis associated about 17,000 TCR beta sequences with specific HLA alleles at a false discovery rate of 0.05. In the study, some 160 TCR beta chains were listed as associated with cytomegalovirus. Roughly uniform sequencing depth across donors was assumed in presence/absence analyses, although this assumption may not hold. In an earlier analysis of a few hundred of the donors, most TCR beta V segments were observed in productive rearrangements about 90% or about 30% of the time, broadly matching IMGT annotations. Several of the top co-occurrence clusters appeared to be linked to parvovirus B19, influenza, CMV and Epstein-Barr virus, according to a later analysis. According to the authors, the approach could potentially be generalized to other disease states and immunological phenotypes. A later analysis found that HLA-associated TCR beta chains were more clonally expanded and had lower generation probabilities than equally common non-associated chains. For the cohort, immune exposure information was limited to CMV serostatus. According to a later genetic analysis, donors in an Asian-associated ancestry cluster had fewer N-insertions in productive TCRs than the approximately 630-donor mean. Only TCR beta chains were sequenced in this cohort, and the absence of alpha or paired-chain data limited detectable features. In vitro tests confirmed that a few of the cytomegalovirus-associated TCR beta chains recognize cytomegalovirus antigens. In a later analysis, the rate of TCR association differed among HLA loci, with DRB1 alleles having the most associated TCRs and HLA-C alleles having the fewest.

The cohort consisted of 670 or so healthy bone marrow donors. Cohort members were all nominally healthy when sampled, although unrecorded immune exposures were likely present. The donor was CMV seropositive and was included in the group of around 300 seropositive cohort members. A peripheral blood sample was provided by each donor, and peripheral blood mononuclear cells were used for TCR beta sequencing. The Qiagen DNeasy Blood Extraction Kit was used to extract genomic DNA from the blood cell samples. The library was prepared using the immunoSEQ multiplex PCR assay. The multiplex PCR relied on a mix of 60 forward primers for TCR Vbeta segments and 13 reverse primers for TCR Jbeta segments. A multiplex PCR assay on genomic DNA amplified the CDR3 region of rearranged TCR beta genes. Amplified TCR beta libraries were sequenced as 87-base-pair reads on the Illumina HiSeq System. Concerning the study's data processing: A later analysis tallied roughly 76 million unique TCR beta chains across the 610 or so repertoires, and roughly 11 million of those chains were shared by two or more donors. A nearest-neighbor algorithm error-corrected the raw reads and collapsed the reads into unique sequences, merging closely related sequences to remove PCR and sequencing errors. Alignment of CDR3 sequences to IMGT reference sequences was used to assign V, D and J gene segments. For a sequence to be retained, a match of at least six nucleotides was required to both a V gene segment and a J gene segment. A rearrangement counted as productive if the CDR3 had no stop codons and remained in frame with V and J, and every other rearrangement counted as non-productive. Following IMGT convention, CDR3 was defined as the stretch from the second conserved V-encoded cysteine up to the conserved J-encoded phenylalanine. In an earlier analysis of approximately 590 of the donors, sequences lacking an unambiguous match to a single V gene segment were excluded. In an earlier analysis of some 590 of the donors, a V segment was called functional when productive rearrangements were above 56.7%, and segregating when the standard deviation between donors exceeded 5%. A statistical classification framework was built for diagnosing cytomegalovirus status from the catalog of TCR beta chain sequences. V and J gene assignment, in a later analysis, came from comparing TCR nucleotide sequences with IMGT/GENE-DB human TR gene sequences. In a later analysis, CDR3 sequences and most-parsimonious VDJ recombination scenarios were assigned using the TCRdist pipeline. In a later analysis, each TCR beta chain was defined by its CDR3 amino acid sequence together with its V-gene family, and reads without a unique V-gene family were excluded. As a way to deal with suspected cross-contamination and a sequencing artifact, a later analysis dropped 450 to 700 nucleotide sequences that were highly shared and had low generation probability. In a later analysis, a clonal expansion index for each public chain was calculated from normalized within-repertoire ranks of inferred template counts. A later analysis computed generation probabilities with a VDJ recombination model fitted to out-of-frame rearrangements, and checked the results against IGoR. Hypergeometric tests were used in a later analysis to score TCR-TCR, TCR-HLA and TCR-CMV co-occurrence, with a repertoire-size bias correction applied to the TCR pairs. False discovery rates were estimated in a later analysis by permuting HLA or CMV assignments 20 times. In a later analysis, co-occurring TCRs were grouped using DBSCAN, and TCRdist sequence similarity was added for clustering within HLA-allele-positive subsets. Repertoires with fewer than 30,000 or more than 120,000 public chains were left out of co-occurrence clustering, as were several repertoires with anomalous nucleotide sharing. Imported from immuneACCESS, the table was reduced by TCRdb to in-frame sequences with V and J called. These copies leave out some clones; in studies compared against another copy, an unresolved V gene accounts for under half, and the cause of the remainder is not known. Clone size and the V and J calls come from that table; the DNA yielded D and trimming. Across this sample there are some 77,000 clones, with approximately 80% seen only once. The ten top clones hold 20% to 30% of the sample.

Including the terminal cysteine and phenylalanine, the CDR3 comprises 15 residues. Only CDR3 DNA is held: 45 bases, read in frame from base 1. V is cut back by 3 bases and J by 4 bases, with 10 bases in the junction unmatched. In the germline V gene, CDR1 corresponds to SGHRS and CDR2 to YFSETQ. The specimen was PBMCs. This receptor was obtained from a woman aged 50 to 60 in good health and CMV-seropositive. The V gene is TRBV5-1 and the J gene is TRBJ2-7; the junction holds 7 bases that match TRBD2. The nucleotides are TGCGCCAGCAGCTGGGGGGGTGGCAGAGAGTACGAGCAGTACTTC. Its coded protein is CASSWGGGREYEQYF.